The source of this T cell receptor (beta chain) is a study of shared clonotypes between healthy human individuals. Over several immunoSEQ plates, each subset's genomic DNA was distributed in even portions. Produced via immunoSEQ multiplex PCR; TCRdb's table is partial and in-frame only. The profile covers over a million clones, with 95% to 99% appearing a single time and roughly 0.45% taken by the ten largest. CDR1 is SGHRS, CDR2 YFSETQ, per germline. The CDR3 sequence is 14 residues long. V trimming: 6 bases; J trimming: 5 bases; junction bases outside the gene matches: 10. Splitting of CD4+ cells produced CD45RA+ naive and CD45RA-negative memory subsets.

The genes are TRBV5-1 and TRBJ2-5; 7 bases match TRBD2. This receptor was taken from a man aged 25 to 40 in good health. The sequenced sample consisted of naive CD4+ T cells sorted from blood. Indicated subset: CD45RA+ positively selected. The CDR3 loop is CASTSSTSRETQYF. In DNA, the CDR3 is TGCGCCAGCACCTCCTCGACTAGCAGGGAGACCCAGTACTTC.